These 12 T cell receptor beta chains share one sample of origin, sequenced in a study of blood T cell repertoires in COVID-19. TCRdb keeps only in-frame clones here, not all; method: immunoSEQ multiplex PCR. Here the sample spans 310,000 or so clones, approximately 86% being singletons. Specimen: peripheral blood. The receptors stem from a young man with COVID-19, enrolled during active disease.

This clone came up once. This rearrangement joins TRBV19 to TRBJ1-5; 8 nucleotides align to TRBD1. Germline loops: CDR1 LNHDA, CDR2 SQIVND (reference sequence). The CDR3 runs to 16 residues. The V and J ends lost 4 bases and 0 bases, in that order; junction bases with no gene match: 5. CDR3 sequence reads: CASSTGTGYSNQPQHF. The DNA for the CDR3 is TGTGCCAGTAGTACCGGGACAGGTTATAGCAATCAGCCCCAGCATTTT.

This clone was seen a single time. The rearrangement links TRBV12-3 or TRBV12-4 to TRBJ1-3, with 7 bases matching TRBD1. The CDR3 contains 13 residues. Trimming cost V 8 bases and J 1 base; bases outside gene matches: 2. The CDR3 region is CASHRGSGNTIYF. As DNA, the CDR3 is TGTGCCAGCCACAGGGGTTCTGGAAACACCATATATTTT.

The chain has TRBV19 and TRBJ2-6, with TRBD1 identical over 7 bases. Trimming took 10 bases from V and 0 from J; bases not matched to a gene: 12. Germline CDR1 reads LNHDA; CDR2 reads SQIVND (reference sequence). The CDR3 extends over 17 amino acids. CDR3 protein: CAISETGTLSGANVLTF. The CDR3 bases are TGTGCCATCTCGGAGACAGGGACCCTCTCTGGGGCCAACGTCCTGACTTTC.

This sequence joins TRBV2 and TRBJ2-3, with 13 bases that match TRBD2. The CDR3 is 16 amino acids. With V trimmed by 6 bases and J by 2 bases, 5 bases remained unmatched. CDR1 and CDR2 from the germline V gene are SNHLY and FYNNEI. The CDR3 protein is CASRETSGRFTDTQYF. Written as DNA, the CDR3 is TGTGCCAGCAGAGAGACTAGCGGGAGGTTCACAGATACGCAGTATTTT.

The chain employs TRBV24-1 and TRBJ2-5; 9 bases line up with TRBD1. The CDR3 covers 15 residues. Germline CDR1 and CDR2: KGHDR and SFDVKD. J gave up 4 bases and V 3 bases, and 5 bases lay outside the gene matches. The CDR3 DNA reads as TGTGCCACCAGTGATCCCAAACAGGGGGCAGAGACCCAGTACTTC. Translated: CATSDPKQGAETQYF.

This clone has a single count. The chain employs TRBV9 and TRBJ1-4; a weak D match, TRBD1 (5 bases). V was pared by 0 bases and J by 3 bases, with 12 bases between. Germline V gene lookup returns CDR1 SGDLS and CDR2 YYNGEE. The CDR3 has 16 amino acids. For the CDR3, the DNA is TGTGCCAGCAGCGTAGCCCAGGGTACGTCTAATGAAAAACTGTTTTTT. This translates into CASSVAQGTSNEKLFF.

The DNA of the CDR3 is TGCGCCAGCAGCCAAGAATATCGCGTGGACACTGAAGCTTTCTTT. Amino acids: CASSQEYRVDTEAFF. This sequence joins TRBV4-3 and TRBJ1-1; no definite D call. Germline V gene sequence: CDR1 LGHNA, CDR2 YSLEER. The CDR3 is made up of 15 amino acids. Between the trimmed V and J ends, which lost 0 bases and 3 bases, there was a span of 11 bases.

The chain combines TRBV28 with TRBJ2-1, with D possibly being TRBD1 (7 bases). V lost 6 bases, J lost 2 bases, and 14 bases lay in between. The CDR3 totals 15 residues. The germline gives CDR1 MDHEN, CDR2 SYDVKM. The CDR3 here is CASREGALAYNEQFF. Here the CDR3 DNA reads TGTGCCAGCAGGGAGGGGGCATTGGCCTACAATGAGCAGTTCTTC.

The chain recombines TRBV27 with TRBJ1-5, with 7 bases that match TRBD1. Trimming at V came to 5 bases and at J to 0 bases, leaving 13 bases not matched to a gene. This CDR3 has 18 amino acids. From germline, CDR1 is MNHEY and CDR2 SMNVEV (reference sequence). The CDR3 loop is CASSLRGQMPNSNQPQHF. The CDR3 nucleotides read TGTGCCAGCAGTCTAAGGGGACAGATGCCTAATAGCAATCAGCCCCAGCATTTT.

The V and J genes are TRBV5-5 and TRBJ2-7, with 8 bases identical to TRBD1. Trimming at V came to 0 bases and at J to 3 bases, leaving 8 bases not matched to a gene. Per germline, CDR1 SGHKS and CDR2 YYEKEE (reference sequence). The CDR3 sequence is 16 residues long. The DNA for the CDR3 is TGTGCCAGCAGCTTGGCCACGGTCAGGGGGCACTACGAGCAGTACTTC. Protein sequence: CASSLATVRGHYEQYF.

CDR3 region: CASSPSSGRAINEQFF. CDR3 DNA sequence: TGTGCCAGCAGCCCCTCTAGCGGGAGGGCCATCAATGAGCAGTTCTTC. This chain joins TRBV7-3 and TRBJ2-1; 12 positions match TRBD2. V was pared by 5 bases and J by 6 bases, with 8 bases of the junction left unmatched. This CDR3 is built from 16 residues. Germline assignment: CDR1 SGHTA and CDR2 FQGTGA.

CDR3 protein: CASNEGFIWGETSYEQYF. CDR3 coding DNA: TGTGCCAGCAACGAAGGGTTTATTTGGGGGGAGACTAGTTACGAGCAGTACTTC. V is TRBV2 and J is TRBJ2-7; possibly TRBD2 for D (6 bases). The V end lost 7 bases, the J end lost 4 bases, and 29 bases lay between the germline ends. This CDR3 region has 18 residues. The germline V gene has CDR1 SNHLY and CDR2 FYNNEI.